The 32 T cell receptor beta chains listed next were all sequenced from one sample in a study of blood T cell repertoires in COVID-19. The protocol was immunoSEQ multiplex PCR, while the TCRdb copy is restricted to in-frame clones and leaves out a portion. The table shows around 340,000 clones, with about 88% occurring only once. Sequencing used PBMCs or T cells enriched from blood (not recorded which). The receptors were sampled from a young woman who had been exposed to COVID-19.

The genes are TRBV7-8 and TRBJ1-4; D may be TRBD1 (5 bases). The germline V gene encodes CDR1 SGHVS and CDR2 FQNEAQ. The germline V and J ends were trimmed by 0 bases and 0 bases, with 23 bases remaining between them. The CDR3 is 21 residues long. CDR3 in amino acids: CASSLASNGGFRSATNEKLFF. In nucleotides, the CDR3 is TGTGCCAGCAGCTTAGCCTCAAACGGGGGGTTCAGGTCCGCAACTAATGAAAAACTGTTTTTT.

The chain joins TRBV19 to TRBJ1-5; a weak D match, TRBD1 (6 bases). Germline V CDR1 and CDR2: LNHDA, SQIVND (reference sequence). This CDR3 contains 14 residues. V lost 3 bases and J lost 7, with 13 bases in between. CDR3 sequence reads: CASSMVGAGQPQHF. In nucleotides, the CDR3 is TGTGCCAGTAGTATGGTGGGGGCCGGGCAGCCCCAGCATTTT.

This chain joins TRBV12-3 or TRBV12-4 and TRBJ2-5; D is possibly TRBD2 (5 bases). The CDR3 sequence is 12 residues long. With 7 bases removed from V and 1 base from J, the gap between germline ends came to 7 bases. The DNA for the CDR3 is TGTGCCAGCATTGGGAGCCAAGAGACCCAGTACTTC. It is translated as CASIGSQETQYF.

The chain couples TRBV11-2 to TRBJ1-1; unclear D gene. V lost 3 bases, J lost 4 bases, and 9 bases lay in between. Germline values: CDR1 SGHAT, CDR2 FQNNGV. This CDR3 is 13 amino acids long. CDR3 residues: CASSFGRGTEAFF. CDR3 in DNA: TGTGCCAGCAGCTTTGGTCGGGGCACTGAAGCTTTCTTT. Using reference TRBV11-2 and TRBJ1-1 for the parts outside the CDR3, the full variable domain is EAGVAQSPRYKIIEKRQSVAFWCNPISGHATLYWYQQILGQGPKLLIQFQNNGVVDDSQLPKDRFSAERLKGVDSTLKIQPAKLEDSAVYLCASSFGRGTEAFFGQGTRLTVV.

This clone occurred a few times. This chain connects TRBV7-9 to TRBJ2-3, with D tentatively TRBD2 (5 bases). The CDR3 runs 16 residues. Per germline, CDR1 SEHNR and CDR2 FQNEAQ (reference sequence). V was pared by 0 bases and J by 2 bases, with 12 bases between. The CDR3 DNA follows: TGTGCCAGCAGCTTAGCGGGCGGGCCCTCCACAGATACGCAGTATTTT. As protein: CASSLAGGPSTDTQYF.

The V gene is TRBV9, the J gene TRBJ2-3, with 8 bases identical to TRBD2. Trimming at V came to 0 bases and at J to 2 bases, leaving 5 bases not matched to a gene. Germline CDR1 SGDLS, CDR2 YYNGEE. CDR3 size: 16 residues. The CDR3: CASSVETSGHTDTQYF. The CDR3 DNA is TGTGCCAGCAGCGTAGAAACTAGCGGCCACACAGATACGCAGTATTTT.

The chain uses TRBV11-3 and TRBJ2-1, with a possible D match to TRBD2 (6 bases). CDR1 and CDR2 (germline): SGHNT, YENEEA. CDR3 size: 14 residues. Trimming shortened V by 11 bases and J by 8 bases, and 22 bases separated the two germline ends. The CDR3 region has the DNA TGTGCCGCCGCGCGGGACGCAGACGTCGATGAGCAGTTCTTC. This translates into CAAARDADVDEQFF.

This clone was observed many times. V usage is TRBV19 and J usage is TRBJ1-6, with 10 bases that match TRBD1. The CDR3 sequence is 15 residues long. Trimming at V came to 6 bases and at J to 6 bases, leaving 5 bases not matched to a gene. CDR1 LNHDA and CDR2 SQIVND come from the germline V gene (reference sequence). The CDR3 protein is CASRLDRGVNSPLHF. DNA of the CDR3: TGTGCCAGTAGATTGGACAGGGGGGTTAATTCACCCCTCCACTTT.

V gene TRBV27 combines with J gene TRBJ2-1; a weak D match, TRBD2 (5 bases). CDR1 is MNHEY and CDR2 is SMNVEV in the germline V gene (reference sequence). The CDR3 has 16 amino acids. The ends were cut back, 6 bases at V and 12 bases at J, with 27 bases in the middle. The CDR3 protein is CASSWSRTRVGSGQFF. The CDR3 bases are TGTGCCAGCAGCTGGTCCCGCACTAGAGTAGGGTCTGGGCAGTTCTTC.

In DNA form, the CDR3 reads TGTGCCAGCAGCCATCCGTCGGGAGGGGACTATGGCTACACCTTC. This codes for CASSHPSGGDYGYTF. The gene calls are TRBV4-2 and TRBJ1-2; tentative D call: TRBD1 (5 bases). Trimming pared 3 bases from V and 3 bases from J, leaving 14 bases between. Germline V lookup: CDR1 LGHNA, CDR2 YNFKEQ. CDR3 length equals 15 residues.

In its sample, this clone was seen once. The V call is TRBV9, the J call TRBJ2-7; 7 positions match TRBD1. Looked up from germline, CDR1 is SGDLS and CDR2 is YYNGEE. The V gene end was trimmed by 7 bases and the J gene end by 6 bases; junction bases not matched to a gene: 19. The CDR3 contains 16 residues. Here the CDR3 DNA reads TGTGCCAGCGGGAGACCGGCAGGGGGTTTCTTTTGCGAGCAGTACTTC. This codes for CASGRPAGGFFCEQYF.

The CDR3 DNA reads as TGTGCCAGCAGTGGACTAGCGGGATTGGCAGATACGCAGTATTTT. Translated, it gives CASSGLAGLADTQYF. V gene TRBV2 combines with J gene TRBJ2-3; 11 nucleotides align to TRBD2. Trimming at V came to 4 bases and at J to 4 bases, leaving 4 bases not matched to a gene. This CDR3 has 15 residues. Germline V CDR1 and CDR2: SNHLY, FYNNEI.

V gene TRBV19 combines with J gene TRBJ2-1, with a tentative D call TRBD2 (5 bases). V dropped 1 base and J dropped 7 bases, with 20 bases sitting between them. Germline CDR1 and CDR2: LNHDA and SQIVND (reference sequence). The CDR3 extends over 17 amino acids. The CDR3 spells CASSIGGSVWKGNEQFF. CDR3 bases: TGTGCCAGTAGTATAGGGGGTAGCGTATGGAAAGGGAATGAGCAGTTCTTC. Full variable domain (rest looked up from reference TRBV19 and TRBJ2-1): DGGITQSPKYLFRKEGQNVTLSCEQNLNHDAMYWYRQDPGQGLRLIYYSQIVNDFQKGDIAEGYSVSREKKESFPLTVTSAQKNPTAFYLCASSIGGSVWKGNEQFFGPGTRLTVL.

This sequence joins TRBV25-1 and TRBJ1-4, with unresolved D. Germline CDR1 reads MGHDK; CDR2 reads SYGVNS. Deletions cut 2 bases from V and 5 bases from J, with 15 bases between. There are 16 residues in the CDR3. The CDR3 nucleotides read TGTGCCAGCAGTGAAACCCCGAACGGGATAAATGAAAAACTGTTTTTT. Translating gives CASSETPNGINEKLFF. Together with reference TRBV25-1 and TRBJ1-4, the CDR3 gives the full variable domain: EADIYQTPRYLVIGTGKKITLECSQTMGHDKMYWYQQDPGMELHLIHYSYGVNSTEKGDLSSESTVSRIRTEHFPLTLESARPSHTSQYLCASSETPNGINEKLFFGSGTQLSVL.

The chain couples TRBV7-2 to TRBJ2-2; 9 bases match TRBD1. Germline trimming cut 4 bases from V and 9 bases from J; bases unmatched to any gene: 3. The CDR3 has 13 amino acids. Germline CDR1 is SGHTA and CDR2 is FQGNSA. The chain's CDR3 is CASSSGTGWELFF. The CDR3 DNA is TGTGCCAGCAGCTCCGGGACAGGGTGGGAGCTGTTTTTT.

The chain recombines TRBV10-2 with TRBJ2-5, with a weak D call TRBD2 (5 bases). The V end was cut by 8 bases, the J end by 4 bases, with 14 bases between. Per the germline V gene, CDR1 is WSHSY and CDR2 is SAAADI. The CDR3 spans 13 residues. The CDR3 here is CASGGLGGETQYF. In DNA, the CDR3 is TGCGCCAGCGGCGGCCTCGGAGGAGAGACCCAGTACTTC.

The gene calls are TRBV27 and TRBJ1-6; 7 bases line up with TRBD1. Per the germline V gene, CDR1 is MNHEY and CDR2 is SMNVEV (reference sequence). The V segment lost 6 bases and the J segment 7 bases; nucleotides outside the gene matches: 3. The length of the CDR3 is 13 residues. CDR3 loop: CASRQGMNSPLHF. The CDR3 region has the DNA TGTGCCAGCAGACAGGGGATGAATTCACCCCTCCACTTT.

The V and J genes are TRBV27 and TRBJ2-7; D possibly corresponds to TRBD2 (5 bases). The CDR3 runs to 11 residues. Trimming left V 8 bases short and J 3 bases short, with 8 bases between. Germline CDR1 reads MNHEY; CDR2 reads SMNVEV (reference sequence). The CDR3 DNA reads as TGTGCCAGCCATGGAGGCTACGAGCAGTACTTC. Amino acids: CASHGGYEQYF.

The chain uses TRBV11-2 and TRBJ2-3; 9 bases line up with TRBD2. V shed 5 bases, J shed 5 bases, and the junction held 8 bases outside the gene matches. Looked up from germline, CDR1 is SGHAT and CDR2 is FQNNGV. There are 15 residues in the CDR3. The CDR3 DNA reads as TGTGCCAGCAGCCCCCAAGGACTAGCGAGAGATACGCAGTATTTT. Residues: CASSPQGLARDTQYF.

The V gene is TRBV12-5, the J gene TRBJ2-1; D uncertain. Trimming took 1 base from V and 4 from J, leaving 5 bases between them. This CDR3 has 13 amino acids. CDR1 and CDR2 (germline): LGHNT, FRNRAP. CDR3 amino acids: CASGLAIYNEQFF. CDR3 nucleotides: TGTGCTAGTGGTTTGGCCATTTACAATGAGCAGTTCTTC. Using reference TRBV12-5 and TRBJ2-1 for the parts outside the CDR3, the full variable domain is DARVTQTPRHKVTEMGQEVTMRCQPILGHNTVFWYRQTMMQGLELLAYFRNRAPLDDSGMPKDRFSAEMPDATLATLKIQPSEPRDSAVYFCASGLAIYNEQFFGPGTRLTVL.

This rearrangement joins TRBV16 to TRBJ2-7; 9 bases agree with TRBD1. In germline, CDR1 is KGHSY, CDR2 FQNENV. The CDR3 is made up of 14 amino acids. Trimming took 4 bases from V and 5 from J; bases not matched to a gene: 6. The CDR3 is CASSLGTGIDEQYF. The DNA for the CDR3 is TGTGCCAGCAGCCTCGGGACAGGGATCGACGAGCAGTACTTC.

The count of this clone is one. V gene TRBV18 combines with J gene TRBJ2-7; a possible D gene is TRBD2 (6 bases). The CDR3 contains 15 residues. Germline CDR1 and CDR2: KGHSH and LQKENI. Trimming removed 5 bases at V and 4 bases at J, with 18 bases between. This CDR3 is CASSSVGGNGYEQYF. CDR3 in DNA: TGTGCCAGCTCATCCGTTGGCGGGAACGGGTACGAGCAGTACTTC. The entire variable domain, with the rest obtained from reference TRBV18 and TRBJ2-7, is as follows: NAGVMQNPRHLVRRRGQEARLRCSPMKGHSHVYWYRQLPEEGLKFMVYLQKENIIDESGMPKERFSAEFPKEGPSILRIQQVVRGDSAAYFCASSSVGGNGYEQYFGPGTRLTVT.

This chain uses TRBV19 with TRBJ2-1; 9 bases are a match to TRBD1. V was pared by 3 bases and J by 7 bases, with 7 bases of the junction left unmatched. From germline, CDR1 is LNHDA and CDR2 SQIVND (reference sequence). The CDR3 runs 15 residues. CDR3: CASSIVGQGWNEQFF. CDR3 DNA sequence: TGTGCCAGTAGTATCGTAGGACAGGGGTGGAATGAGCAGTTCTTC.

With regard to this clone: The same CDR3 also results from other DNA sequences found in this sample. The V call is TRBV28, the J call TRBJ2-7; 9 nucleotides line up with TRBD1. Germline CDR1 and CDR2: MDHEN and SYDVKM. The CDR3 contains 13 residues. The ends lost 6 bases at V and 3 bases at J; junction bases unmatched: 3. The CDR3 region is CASRGTGIYEQYF. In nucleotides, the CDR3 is TGTGCCAGCAGGGGGACAGGGATCTACGAGCAGTACTTC.

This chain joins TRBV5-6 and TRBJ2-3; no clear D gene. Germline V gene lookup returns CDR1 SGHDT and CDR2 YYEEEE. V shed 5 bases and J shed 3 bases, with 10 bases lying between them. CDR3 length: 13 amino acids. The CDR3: CASRRPTTDTQYF. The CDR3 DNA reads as TGTGCCAGCAGGAGGCCGACTACAGATACGCAGTATTTT. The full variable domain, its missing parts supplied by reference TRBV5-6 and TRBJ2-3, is DAGVTQSPTHLIKTRGQQVTLRCSPKSGHDTVSWYQQALGQGPQFIFQYYEEEERQRGNFPDRFSGHQFPNYSSELNVNALLLGDSALYLCASRRPTTDTQYFGPGTRLTVL.

CDR3 residues: CATGTPTNEKLFF. As DNA, the CDR3 is TGTGCCACCGGGACACCAACTAATGAAAAACTGTTTTTT. J is TRBJ1-4 and V is TRBV10-3; weak D call: TRBD1 (6 bases). Germline CDR1 and CDR2: ENHRY and SYGVKD. Deletions cut 10 bases from V and 0 bases from J, with 9 bases between. This CDR3 has 13 amino acids.

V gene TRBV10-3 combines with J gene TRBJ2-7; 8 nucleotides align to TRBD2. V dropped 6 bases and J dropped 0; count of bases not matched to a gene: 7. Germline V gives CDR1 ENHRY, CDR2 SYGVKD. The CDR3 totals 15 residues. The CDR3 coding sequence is TGTGCCATCAGGGGAACTAGCGGTAGCTCCTACGAGCAGTACTTC. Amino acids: CAIRGTSGSSYEQYF.

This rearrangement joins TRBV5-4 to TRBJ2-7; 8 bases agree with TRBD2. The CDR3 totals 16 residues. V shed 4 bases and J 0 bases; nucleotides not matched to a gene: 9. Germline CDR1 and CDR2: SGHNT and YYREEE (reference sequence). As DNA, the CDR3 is TGTGCCAGCAGCACCGAAGCGGGAGCTACCTCCTACGAGCAGTACTTC. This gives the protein CASSTEAGATSYEQYF. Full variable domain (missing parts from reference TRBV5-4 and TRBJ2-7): ETGVTQSPTHLIKTRGQQVTLRCSSQSGHNTVSWYQQALGQGPQFIFQYYREEENGRGNFPPRFSGLQFPNYSSELNVNALELDDSALYLCASSTEAGATSYEQYFGPGTRLTVT.

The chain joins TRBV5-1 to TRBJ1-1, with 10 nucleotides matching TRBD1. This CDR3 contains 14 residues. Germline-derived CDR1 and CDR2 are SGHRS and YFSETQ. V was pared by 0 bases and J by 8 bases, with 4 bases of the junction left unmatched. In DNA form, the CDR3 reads TGCGCCAGCAGCTTGGCCGGGGGACAGGGGGAAGCTTTCTTT. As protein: CASSLAGGQGEAFF.

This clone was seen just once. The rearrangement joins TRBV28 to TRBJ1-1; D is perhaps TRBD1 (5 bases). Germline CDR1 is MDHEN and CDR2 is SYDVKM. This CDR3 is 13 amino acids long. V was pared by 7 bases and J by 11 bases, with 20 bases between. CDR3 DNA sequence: TGTGCCAGCACCCTAGTGGCAGGGTTATGGGCTTTCTTT. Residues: CASTLVAGLWAFF.

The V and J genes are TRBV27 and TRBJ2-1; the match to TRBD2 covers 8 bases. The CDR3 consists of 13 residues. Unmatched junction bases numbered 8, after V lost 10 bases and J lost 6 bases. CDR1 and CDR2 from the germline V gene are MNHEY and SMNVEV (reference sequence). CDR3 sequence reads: CAIIAGSRNEQFF. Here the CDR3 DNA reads TGTGCCATCATAGCGGGATCACGCAATGAGCAGTTCTTC.

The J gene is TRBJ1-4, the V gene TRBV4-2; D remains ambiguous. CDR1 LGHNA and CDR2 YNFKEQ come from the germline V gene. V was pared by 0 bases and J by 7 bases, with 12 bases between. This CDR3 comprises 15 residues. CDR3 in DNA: TGTGCCAGCAGCCAAGAAACGGGTGGTGGTGAAAAACTGTTTTTT. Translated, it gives CASSQETGGGEKLFF.